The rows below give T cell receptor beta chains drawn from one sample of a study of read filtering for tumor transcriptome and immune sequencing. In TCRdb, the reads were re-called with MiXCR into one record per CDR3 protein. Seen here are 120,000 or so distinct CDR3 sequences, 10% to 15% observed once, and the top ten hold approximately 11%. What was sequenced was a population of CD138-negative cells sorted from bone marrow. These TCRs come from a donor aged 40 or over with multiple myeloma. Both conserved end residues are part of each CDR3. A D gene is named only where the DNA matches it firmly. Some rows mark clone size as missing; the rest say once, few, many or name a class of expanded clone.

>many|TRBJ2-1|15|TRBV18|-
CASGVKQGAYNEQFF
TGTGCCAGCGGAGTAAAGCAGGGCGCCTACAATGAGCAGTTCTTC
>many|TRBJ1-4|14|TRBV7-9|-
CASSLQTTNEKLFF
TGTGCCAGCAGCTTACAGACCACCAATGAAAAACTGTTTTTT
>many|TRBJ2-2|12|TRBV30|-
CAWRTGTGELFF
TGTGCCTGGAGAACAGGAACCGGGGAGCTGTTTTTT
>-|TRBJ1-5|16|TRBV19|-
CASSMREGGGNQPQHF
TGTGCCAGTAGTATGCGAGAGGGAGGGGGCAATCAGCCCCAGCATTTT
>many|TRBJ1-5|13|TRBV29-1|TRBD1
CSVDDRDGQPQHF
TGCAGCGTTGACGACAGGGACGGCCAGCCCCAGCATTTT
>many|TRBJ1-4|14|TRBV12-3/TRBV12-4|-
CASRTGGRNEKLFF
TGTGCCAGCAGGACCGGAGGCCGTAATGAAAAACTGTTTTTT
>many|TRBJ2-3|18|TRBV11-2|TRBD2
CASSLRGLAGGLTNTQYF
TGTGCCAGCAGCCTCCGGGGACTAGCGGGAGGGCTGACTAATACGCAGTATTTT
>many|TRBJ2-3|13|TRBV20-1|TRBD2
CSAQLAGPDTQYF
TGCAGTGCTCAACTAGCGGGACCAGATACGCAGTATTTT
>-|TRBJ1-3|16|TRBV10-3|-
CAISEGRPTSGNTIYF
TGTGCCATCAGTGAGGGAAGACCGACCTCTGGAAACACCATATATTTT
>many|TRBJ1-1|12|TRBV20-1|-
CSAREGNTEAFF
TGCAGTGCTAGAGAGGGAAACACTGAAGCTTTCTTT
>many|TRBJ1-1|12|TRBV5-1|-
CASSFSGEGAFF
TGCGCCAGCAGCTTCTCAGGGGAGGGTGCTTTCTTT
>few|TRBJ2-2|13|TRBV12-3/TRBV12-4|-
CASSTRGTGELFF
TGTGCCAGCAGTACAAGGGGCACCGGGGAGCTGTTTTTT
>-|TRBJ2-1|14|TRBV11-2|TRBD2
CASSLMSAGGEQFF
TGTGCCAGCAGCTTGATGTCAGCGGGAGGTGAGCAGTTCTTC
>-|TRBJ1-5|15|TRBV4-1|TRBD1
CASSQAGTGVQPQHF
TGCGCCAGCAGCCAAGCCGGGACAGGGGTTCAGCCCCAGCATTTT
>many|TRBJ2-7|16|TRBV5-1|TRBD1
CASSLVRAGGWDEQYF
TGCGCCAGCAGCTTGGTGAGGGCAGGGGGCTGGGACGAGCAGTACTTC
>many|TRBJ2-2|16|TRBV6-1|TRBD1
CASSKSRDRGQGELFF
TGTGCCAGCAGTAAGAGCCGGGACAGGGGTCAAGGGGAGCTGTTTTTT
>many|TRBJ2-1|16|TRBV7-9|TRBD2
CASSSPGLASSNEQFF
TGTGCCAGCAGCTCACCGGGACTAGCGTCATCCAATGAGCAGTTCTTC
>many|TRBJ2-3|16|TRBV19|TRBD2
CASSIGAGAGTDTQYF
TGTGCCAGTAGTATAGGAGCGGGGGCTGGCACAGATACGCAGTATTTT
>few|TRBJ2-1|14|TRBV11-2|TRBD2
CASSGVSLWGEQFF
TGTGCCTCTAGCGGGGTGTCATTATGGGGTGAGCAGTTCTTC
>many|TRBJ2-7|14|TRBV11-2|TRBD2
CASSSQTGGYEQYF
TGTGCCAGCAGCTCCCAAACGGGAGGCTACGAGCAGTACTTC